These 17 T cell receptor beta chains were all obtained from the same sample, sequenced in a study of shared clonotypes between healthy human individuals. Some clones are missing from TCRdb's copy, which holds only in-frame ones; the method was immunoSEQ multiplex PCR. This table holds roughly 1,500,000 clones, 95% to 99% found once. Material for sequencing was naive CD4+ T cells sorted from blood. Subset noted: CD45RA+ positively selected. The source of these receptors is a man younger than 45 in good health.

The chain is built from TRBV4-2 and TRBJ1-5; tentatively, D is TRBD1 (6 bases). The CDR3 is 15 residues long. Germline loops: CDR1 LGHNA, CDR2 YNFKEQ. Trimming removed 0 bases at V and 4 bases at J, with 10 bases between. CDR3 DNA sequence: TGTGCCAGCAGCCAAGATCCAGGGGTAAATCAGCCCCAGCATTTT. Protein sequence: CASSQDPGVNQPQHF.

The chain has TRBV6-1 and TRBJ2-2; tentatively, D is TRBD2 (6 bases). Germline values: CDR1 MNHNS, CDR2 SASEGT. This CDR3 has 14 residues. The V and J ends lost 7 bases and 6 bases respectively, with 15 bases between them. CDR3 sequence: CASTLVEGAGELFF. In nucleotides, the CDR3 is TGTGCCAGCACTCTTGTGGAGGGAGCCGGGGAGCTGTTTTTT.

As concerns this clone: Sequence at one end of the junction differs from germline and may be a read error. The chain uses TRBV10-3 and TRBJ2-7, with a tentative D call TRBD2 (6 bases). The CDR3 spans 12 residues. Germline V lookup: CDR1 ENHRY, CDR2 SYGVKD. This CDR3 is CAISELDSGRHF. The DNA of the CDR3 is TGTGCCATCAGTGAGTTGGATAGCGGCCGGCACTTC.

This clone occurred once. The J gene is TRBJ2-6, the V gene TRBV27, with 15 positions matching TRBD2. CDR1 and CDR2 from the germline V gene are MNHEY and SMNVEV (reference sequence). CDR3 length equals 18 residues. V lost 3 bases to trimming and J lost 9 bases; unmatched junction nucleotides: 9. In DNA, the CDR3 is TGTGCCAGCAGTTTGGGACTAGCGGGAGGCCCCGAATTCAACGTCCTGACTTTC. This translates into CASSLGLAGGPEFNVLTF.

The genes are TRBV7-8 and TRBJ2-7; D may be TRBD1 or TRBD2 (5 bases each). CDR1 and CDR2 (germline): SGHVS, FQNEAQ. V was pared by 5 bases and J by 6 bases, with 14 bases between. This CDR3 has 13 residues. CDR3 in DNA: TGTGCCAGCAGCGCAACGGGGCCTCGCGAGCAGTACTTC. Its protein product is CASSATGPREQYF. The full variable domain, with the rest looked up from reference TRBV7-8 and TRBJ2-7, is GAGVSQSPRYKVAKRGQDVALRCDPISGHVSLFWYQQALGQGPEFLTYFQNEAQLDKSGLPSDRFFAERPEGSVSTLKIQRTQQEDSAVYLCASSATGPREQYFGPGTRLTVT.

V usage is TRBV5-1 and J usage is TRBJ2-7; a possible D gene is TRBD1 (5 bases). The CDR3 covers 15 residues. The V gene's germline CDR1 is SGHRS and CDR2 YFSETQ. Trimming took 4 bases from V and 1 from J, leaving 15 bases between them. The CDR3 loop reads CASSLGYTGSYEQYF. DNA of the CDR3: TGCGCCAGCAGCCTAGGGTATACAGGATCCTACGAGCAGTACTTC.

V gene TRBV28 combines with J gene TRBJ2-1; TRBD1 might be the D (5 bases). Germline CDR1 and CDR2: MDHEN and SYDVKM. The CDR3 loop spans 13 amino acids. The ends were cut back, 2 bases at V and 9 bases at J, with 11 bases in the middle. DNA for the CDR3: TGTGCCAGCAGTTTAGCAGGGATTCGTGAGCAGTTCTTC. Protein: CASSLAGIREQFF.

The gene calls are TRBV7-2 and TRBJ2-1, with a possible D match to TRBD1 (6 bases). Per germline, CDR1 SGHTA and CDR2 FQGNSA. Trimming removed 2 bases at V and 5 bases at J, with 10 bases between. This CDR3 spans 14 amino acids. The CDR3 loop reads CASSLNRVNNEQFF. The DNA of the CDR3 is TGTGCCAGCAGCTTAAACAGGGTGAACAATGAGCAGTTCTTC.

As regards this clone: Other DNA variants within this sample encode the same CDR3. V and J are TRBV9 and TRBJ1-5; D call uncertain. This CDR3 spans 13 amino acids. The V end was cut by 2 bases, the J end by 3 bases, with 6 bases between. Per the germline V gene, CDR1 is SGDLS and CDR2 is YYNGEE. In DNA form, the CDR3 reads TGTGCCAGCAGCGTCGGACCCAATCAGCCCCAGCATTTT. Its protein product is CASSVGPNQPQHF. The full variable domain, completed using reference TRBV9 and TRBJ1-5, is DSGVTQTPKHLITATGQRVTLRCSPRSGDLSVYWYQQSLDQGLQFLIQYYNGEERAKGNILERFSAQQFPDLHSELNLSSLELGDSALYFCASSVGPNQPQHFGDGTRLSIL.

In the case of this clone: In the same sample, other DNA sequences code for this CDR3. The CDR3 here is CASSSGLGNEQFF. CDR3 DNA: TGCGCCAGCAGCTCCGGACTCGGGAATGAGCAGTTCTTC. The rearrangement joins TRBV5-1 to TRBJ2-1, with D possibly being TRBD2 (5 bases). The CDR3 runs 13 residues. CDR1 is SGHRS, CDR2 YFSETQ, per germline. V was clipped by 3 bases and J by 7 bases, with 11 bases between them. The full variable domain, its missing parts supplied by reference TRBV5-1 and TRBJ2-1, is KAGVTQTPRYLIKTRGQQVTLSCSPISGHRSVSWYQQTPGQGLQFLFEYFSETQRNKGNFPGRFSGRQFSNSRSEMNVSTLELGDSALYLCASSSGLGNEQFFGPGTRLTVL.

CDR3 loop: CASSPPASGREQYF. The CDR3 DNA sequence: TGTGCCAGCTCACCACCCGCTTCAGGGAGGGAGCAGTACTTC. The chain links TRBV18 to TRBJ2-7; maybe TRBD2 (6 bases). Germline-derived CDR1 and CDR2 are KGHSH and LQKENI. Trimming shortened V by 0 bases and J by 7 bases, and 13 bases separated the two germline ends. The length of the CDR3 is 14 residues.

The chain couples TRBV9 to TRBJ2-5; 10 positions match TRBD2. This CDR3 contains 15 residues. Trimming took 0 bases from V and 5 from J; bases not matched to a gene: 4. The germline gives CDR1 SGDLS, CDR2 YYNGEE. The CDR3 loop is CASSVGAGGRETQYF. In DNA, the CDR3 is TGTGCCAGCAGCGTAGGAGCGGGAGGGAGGGAGACCCAGTACTTC.

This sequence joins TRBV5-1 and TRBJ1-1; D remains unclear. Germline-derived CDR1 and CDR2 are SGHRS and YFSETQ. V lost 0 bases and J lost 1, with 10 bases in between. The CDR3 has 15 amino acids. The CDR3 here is CASSLVGPPNTEAFF. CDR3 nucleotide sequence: TGCGCCAGCAGCTTGGTAGGGCCTCCGAACACTGAAGCTTTCTTT.

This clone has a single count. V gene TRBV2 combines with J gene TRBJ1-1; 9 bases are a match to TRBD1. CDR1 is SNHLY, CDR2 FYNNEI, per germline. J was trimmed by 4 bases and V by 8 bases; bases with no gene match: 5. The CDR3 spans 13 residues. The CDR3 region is CASRDRDSTEAFF. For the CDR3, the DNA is TGTGCCAGCCGGGACAGGGATAGCACTGAAGCTTTCTTT.

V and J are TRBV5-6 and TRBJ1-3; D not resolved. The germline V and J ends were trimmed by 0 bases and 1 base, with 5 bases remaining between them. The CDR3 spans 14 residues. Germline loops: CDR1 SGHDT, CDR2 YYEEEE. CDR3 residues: CASSLAGSGNTIYF. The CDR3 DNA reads TGTGCCAGCAGCTTGGCGGGATCTGGAAACACCATATATTTT.

In nucleotides, the CDR3 is TGTGCCAGCAGCATCCGGGCTACGAACACCGGGGAGCTGTTTTTT. It encodes CASSIRATNTGELFF. This rearrangement joins TRBV5-4 to TRBJ2-2; D gene uncertain. V was pared by 4 bases and J by 0 bases, with 10 bases between. The CDR3 has 15 residues. Germline V CDR1 and CDR2: SGHNT, YYREEE (reference sequence).

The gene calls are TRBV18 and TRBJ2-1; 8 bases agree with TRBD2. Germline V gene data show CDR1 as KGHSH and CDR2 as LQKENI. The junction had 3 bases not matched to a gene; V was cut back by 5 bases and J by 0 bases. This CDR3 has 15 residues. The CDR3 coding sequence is TGTGCCAGCTCAATACTAGCGGACTCCTACAATGAGCAGTTCTTC. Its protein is CASSILADSYNEQFF.